The clone carrying this T cell receptor beta chain was recorded many times. Antigen unknown. Trimming removed 3 bases from V and 3 bases from J, with 11 bases in between. The CDR3 is 13 residues long. In germline, CDR1 is DFQATT, CDR2 SNEGSKA (reference sequence). TCRbeta library preparation incorporated unique molecular identifiers. Using its own MiXCR run on the PCR reads, TCRdb lists one record per CDR3 protein. The sample has more than 400,000 distinct CDR3 sequences; over 40% are singletons. This entry is derived from a study of T-cell reconstitution after alpha-beta-depleted transplantation in children. Study results and caveats: T-cell numbers and diversity one year post-transplant derived largely from freshly generated T cells. Reportedly, only several hundred clones from non-depleted graft cells drove alpha-beta T-cell counts at about two months. Day-60 TCRbeta diversity that was high in some patients was derived from surviving recipient T cells and thymic progenitors.

The chain recombines TRBV20-1 with TRBJ1-1; the D is unclear. This TCR was sampled from a girl between 2 and 10 years old with aplastic anemia, due to receive a stem cell transplant. The source was PBMCs, collected before TCRalphabeta/CD19-depleted stem cell transplant. The CDR3 DNA follows: TGCAGTGCTAGTTTGGGGAGGGACACTGAAGCTTTCTTT. It specifies CSASLGRDTEAFF.